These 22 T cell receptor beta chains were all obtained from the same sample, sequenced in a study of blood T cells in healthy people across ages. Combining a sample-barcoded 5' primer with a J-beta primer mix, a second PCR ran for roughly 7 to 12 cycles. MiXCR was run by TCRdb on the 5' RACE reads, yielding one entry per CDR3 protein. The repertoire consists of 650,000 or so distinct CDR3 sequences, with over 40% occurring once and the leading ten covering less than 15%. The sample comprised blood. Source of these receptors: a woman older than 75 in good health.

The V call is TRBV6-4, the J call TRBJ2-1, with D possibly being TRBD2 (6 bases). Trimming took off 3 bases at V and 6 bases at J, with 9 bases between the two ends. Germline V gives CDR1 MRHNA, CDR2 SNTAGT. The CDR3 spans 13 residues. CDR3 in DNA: TGTGCCAGCAGTGAACGACTAGGCAATGAGCAGTTCTTC. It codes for CASSERLGNEQFF.

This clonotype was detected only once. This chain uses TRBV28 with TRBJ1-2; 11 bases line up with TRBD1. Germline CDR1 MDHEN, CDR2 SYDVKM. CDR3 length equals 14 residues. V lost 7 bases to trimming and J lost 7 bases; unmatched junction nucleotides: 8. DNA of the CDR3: TGTGCCAGCAAGGGGGACAGGGGGAATTTTGGCTACACCTTC. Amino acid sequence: CASKGDRGNFGYTF.

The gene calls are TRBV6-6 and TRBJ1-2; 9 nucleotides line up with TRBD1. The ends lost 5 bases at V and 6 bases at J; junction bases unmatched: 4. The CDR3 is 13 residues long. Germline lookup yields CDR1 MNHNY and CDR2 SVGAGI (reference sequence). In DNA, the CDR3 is TGTGCCAGCAGTCCCGGGACAGGGCATGGCTACACCTTC. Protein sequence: CASSPGTGHGYTF.

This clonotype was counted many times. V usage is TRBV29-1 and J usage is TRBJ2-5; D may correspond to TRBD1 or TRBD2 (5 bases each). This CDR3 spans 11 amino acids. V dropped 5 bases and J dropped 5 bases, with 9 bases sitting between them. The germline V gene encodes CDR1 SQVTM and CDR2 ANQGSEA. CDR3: CSVTGQETQYF. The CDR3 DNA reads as TGCAGCGTTACGGGGCAGGAGACCCAGTACTTC.

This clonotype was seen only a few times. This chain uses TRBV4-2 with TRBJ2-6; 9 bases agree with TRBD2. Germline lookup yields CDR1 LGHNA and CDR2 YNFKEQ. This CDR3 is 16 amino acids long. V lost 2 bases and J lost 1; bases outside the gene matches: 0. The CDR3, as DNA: TGTGCCAGCAGCCAACTAGCGGGATCTGGGGCCAACGTCCTGACTTTC. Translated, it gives CASSQLAGSGANVLTF.

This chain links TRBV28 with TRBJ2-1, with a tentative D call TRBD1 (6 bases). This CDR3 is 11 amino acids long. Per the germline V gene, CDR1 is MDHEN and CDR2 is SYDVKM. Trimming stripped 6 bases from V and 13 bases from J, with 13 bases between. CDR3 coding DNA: TGTGCCAGCAGGACAGGTTCGGCCCAGTTCTTC. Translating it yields CASRTGSAQFF.

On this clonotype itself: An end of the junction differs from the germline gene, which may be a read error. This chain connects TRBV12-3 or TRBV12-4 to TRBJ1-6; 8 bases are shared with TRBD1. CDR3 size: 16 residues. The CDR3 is CASSPPRGLGNSPPHF. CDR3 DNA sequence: TGTGCCAGCAGTCCCCCCAGGGGGCTGGGTAATTCACCCCCCCACTTT.

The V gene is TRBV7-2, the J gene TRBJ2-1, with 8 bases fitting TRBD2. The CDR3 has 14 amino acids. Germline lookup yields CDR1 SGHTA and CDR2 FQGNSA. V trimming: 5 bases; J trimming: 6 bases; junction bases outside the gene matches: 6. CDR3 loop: CASSNDGTSNEQFF. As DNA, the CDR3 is TGTGCCAGCAGCAACGACGGGACTAGCAATGAGCAGTTCTTC.

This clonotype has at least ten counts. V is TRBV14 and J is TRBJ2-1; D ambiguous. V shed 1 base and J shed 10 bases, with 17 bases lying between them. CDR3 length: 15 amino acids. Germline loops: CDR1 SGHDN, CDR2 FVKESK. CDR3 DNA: TGTGCCAGCAGCCAAGGTGACCGACGTCGGTCCGAGCAGTTCTTC. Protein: CASSQGDRRRSEQFF.

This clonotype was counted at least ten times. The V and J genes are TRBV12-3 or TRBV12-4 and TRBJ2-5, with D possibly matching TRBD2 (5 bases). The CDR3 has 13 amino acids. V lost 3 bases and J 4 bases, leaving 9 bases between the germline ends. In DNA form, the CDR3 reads TGTGCCAGCAGTTTTCCGGCGGGAGAGACCCAGTACTTC. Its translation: CASSFPAGETQYF.

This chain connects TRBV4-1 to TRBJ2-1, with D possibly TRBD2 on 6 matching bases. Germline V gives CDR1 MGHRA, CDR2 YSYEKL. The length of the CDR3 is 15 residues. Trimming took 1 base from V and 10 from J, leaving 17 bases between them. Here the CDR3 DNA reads TGCGCCAGCAGCCAAGGACGGGAGAGGTCCTACGAGCAGTTCTTC. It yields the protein CASSQGRERSYEQFF.

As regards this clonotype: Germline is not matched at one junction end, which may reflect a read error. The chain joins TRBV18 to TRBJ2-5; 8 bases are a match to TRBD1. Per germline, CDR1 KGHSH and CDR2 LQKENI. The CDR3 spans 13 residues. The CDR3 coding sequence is TGTGCCAGCTCACGGGACAGGCAAGAGGCCCAGTACTTC. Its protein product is CASSRDRQEAQYF.

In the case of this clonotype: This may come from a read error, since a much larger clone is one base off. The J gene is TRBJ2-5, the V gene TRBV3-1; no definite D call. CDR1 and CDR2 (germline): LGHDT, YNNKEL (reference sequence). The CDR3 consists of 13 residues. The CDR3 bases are TGTGCCAGCAGCTCGCTACTCGCAGAGACCCTGTACTTC. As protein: CASSSLLAETLYF.

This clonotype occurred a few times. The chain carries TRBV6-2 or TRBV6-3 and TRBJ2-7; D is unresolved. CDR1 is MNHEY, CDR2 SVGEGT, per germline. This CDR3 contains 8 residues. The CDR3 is CGRCEQYF. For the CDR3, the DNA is TGTGGCCGGTGCGAGCAGTACTTC.

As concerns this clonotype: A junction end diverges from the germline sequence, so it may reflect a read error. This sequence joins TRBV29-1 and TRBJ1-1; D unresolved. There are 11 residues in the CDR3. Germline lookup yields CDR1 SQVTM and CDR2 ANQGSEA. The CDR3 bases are TGCAGCGTCCGATATAACACTGAAACTTTCTTT. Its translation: CSVRYNTETFF.

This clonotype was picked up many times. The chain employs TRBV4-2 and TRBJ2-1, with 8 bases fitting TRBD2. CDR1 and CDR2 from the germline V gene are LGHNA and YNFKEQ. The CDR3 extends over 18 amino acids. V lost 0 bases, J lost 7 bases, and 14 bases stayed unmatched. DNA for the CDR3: TGTGCCAGCAGCCAAGATGGCGGAGGGATAGCGGGGTTGAATGAGCAGTTCTTC. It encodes CASSQDGGGIAGLNEQFF.

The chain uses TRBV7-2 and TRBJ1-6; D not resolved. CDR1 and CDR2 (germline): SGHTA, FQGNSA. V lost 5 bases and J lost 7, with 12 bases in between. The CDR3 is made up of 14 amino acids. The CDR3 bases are TGTGCCAGCAGCCGTACCGGCCCGAATTCACCCCTCCACTTT. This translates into CASSRTGPNSPLHF.

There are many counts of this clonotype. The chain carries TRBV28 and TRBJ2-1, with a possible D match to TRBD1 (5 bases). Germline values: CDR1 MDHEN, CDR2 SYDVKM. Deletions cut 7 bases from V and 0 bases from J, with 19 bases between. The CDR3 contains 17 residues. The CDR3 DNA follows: TGTGCCAGCACCCCCTGGGCAGGGATGAGCTCCTACAATGAGCAGTTCTTC. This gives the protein CASTPWAGMSSYNEQFF.

CDR3 in DNA: TGCAGTGCTATCTCGGGACTACCACGTACGCAGTATTTT. Its protein product is CSAISGLPRTQYF. The rearrangement links TRBV20-1 to TRBJ2-3; the match to TRBD2 covers 7 bases. Germline CDR1 reads DFQATT; CDR2 reads SNEGSKA (reference sequence). J was trimmed by 8 bases and V by 4 bases; bases with no gene match: 9. The CDR3 contains 13 residues.

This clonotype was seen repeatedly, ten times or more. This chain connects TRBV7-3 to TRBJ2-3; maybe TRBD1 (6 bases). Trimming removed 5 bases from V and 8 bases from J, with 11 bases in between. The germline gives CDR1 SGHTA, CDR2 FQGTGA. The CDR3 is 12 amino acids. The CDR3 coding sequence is TGTGCCAGCAGCCCCGACAGGTCTACGCAGTATTTT. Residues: CASSPDRSTQYF. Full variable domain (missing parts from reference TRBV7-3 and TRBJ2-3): GAGVSQTPSNKVTEKGKYVELRCDPISGHTALYWYRQSLGQGPEFLIYFQGTGAADDSGLPNDRFFAVRPEGSVSTLKIQRTERGDSAVYLCASSPDRSTQYFGPGTRLTVL.

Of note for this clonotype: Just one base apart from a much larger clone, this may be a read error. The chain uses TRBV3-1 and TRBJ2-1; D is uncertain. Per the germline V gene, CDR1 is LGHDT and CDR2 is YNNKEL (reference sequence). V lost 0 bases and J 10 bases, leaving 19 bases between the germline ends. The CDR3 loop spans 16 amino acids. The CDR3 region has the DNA TGTGCCAGCAGCCAAGATTTACCGGCTAGTAAAAAGGAGCAGTTCTTC. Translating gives CASSQDLPASKKEQFF.

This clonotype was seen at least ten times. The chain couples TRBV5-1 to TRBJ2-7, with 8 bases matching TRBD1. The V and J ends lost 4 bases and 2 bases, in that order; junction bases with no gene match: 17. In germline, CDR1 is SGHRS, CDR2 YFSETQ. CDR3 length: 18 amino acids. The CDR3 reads CASSADRGLRDLPYEQYF. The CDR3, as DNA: TGCGCCAGCAGCGCCGACAGGGGACTTCGGGACCTTCCCTACGAGCAGTACTTC.